This T cell receptor (beta chain) is drawn from a study of regulatory T cells in long-lasting Graves disease. Germline lookup yields CDR1 MNHEY and CDR2 SMNVEV (reference sequence). The CDR3 consists of 13 residues. The V gene lost 4 bases and the J gene lost 11 bases, with 17 bases spanning the gap. Overall study results and limits: The study found persistent patients shared more public clonotypes (roughly 3,000) than new patients (about 1,000). Persistent Graves' patients showed reduced TCR diversity versus newly diagnosed patients. There were preferences for TRBV28, TRBJ1-2 and TRBJ2-5 in persistent disease.

For TCR beta, libraries came from iRepertoire HTBI primers and Arm-PCR of CDR3 regions. TCRdb recomputed calls from the multiplex PCR reads with MiXCR, one row per CDR3 protein. The table has over 450,000 distinct CDR3 sequences, 20% to 25% seen once. To note about this clonotype: The antigen remains unidentified.

Indicated time point: persistent/refractory GD, antithyroid drugs over 5 years with positive TRAb. PBMCs were the source of the RNA used for TCR sequencing. EDTA tubes were used for drawing around 8.8 milliliters of peripheral blood. The chain employs TRBV27 and TRBJ1-1, with D perhaps TRBD1 (5 bases). The TCR was taken from a female donor with Graves disease. This sample comprised peripheral blood mononuclear cells (PBMCs), obtained when the disease was refractory, from a patient treated with antithyroid drugs. The DNA for the CDR3 is TGTGCCAGCAGTTCCCTTGAAGGCCGGGGGGCTTTCTTT. Residues: CASSSLEGRGAFF.